Listed below are T cell receptor beta chains from one sample, sequenced in a study of T cells in Graves' hyperthyroidism and ophthalmopathy. A single record per CDR3 protein comes from TCRdb applying MiXCR to the multiplex PCR reads. Among roughly 720,000 distinct CDR3 sequences listed, roughly 17% were seen once. Sequences were obtained from blood. The receptor source for this set is a man between 45 and 60 years old with Graves' hyperthyroidism. Both conserved end residues are part of each CDR3. D genes are given only for firm matches. Some rows have no size entry. The others give once, few or many, or a class for an expanded clone.

v_call	j_call	clone_size	d_call	cdr3_nt	cdr3_aa
TRBV27	TRBJ2-1	many	NA	TGTGCCAGCAGTTTTGGGGTGGTCTCCTACAATGAGCAGTTCTTC	CASSFGVVSYNEQFF
TRBV7-9	TRBJ2-1	NA	TRBD2	TGTGCCAGCAGCCCCGGCCGACTAGCGGGAGATTGGGACAATGAGCAGTTCTTC	CASSPGRLAGDWDNEQFF
TRBV29-1	TRBJ2-7	many	NA	TGCAGCGCCGGACACCGGGGAACCTACGAGCAGTACTTC	CSAGHRGTYEQYF
TRBV29-1	TRBJ2-7	few	TRBD1	TGCAGCGTGACAGGGGGCTACGAGCAGTACTTC	CSVTGGYEQYF
TRBV6-1	TRBJ2-2	many	NA	TGTGCCAGCAGTGGCCGACAGTACACCGGGGAGCTGTTTTTT	CASSGRQYTGELFF
TRBV4-1	TRBJ2-5	few	TRBD1	TGCGCCAGCAGCCATCTTCCGGGACAGGGAGTGGGAGAGACCCAGTACTTC	CASSHLPGQGVGETQYF
TRBV11-2	TRBJ2-1	many	TRBD2	TGTGCCAGCAGCGTAGCGGGAGGGCCTTCCGAGCAGTTCTTC	CASSVAGGPSEQFF
TRBV19	TRBJ1-5	NA	NA	TGTGCCAGTAGTCCGGGCGAGGGGCGCAATCAGCCCCAGCATTTT	CASSPGEGRNQPQHF
TRBV3-1	TRBJ2-1	few	NA	TGTGCCAGCAGCCAAGCCCTACTAGTCCCCTACAATGAGCAGTTCTTC	CASSQALLVPYNEQFF
TRBV2	TRBJ2-5	NA	TRBD2	TGTGCCAGCAGTGAAGTATTCGAGCGGGAGTACCAAGAGACCCAGTACTTC	CASSEVFEREYQETQYF
TRBV7-8	TRBJ2-3	NA	NA	TGTGCCAGCAGCTTAGTGGTCACATCGCAGTATTTT	CASSLVVTSQYF
TRBV19	TRBJ2-5	NA	NA	TGTGCCAGTAGTACCAGGTCCAATAAGGGCTGGGAGACCCAGTACTTC	CASSTRSNKGWETQYF
TRBV24-1	TRBJ2-3	NA	TRBD2	TGTGCCACCAGTTCGACTAGCGGGGTGTGGAATACGCAGTATTTT	CATSSTSGVWNTQYF
TRBV6-2/TRBV6-3	TRBJ2-3	many	NA	TGTGCCAGCAGGAGCGGGACAACTGACTATGGTCGCACAGATACGCAGTATTTT	CASRSGTTDYGRTDTQYF
TRBV28	TRBJ1-2	NA	NA	TGTGCCAGCAGTTTGTCATCGGGGCCCGGCTACACCTTC	CASSLSSGPGYTF
TRBV28	TRBJ2-7	few	NA	TGTGCCAGCAGTTCAAGCGCCCGACAGAGCTCCTACGAGCAGTACTTC	CASSSSARQSSYEQYF
TRBV12-3/TRBV12-4	TRBJ2-6	many	TRBD2	TGTGCCAGCAGTTTTAATTATTTGTGGACTAGCGGGAGTAACTCTGGGGCCAACGTCCTGACTTTC	CASSFNYLWTSGSNSGANVLTF
TRBV7-8	TRBJ2-2	many	NA	TGTGCCAGCAGCTTAGTCGTACCTAACACCGGGGAGCTGTTTTTT	CASSLVVPNTGELFF
TRBV20-1	TRBJ2-1	many	TRBD2	TGCAGTGCCCGGGGACTAGCGGCCTACAATGAGCAGTTCTTC	CSARGLAAYNEQFF
TRBV25-1	TRBJ1-1	NA	NA	TGTGCCAGCAGTACAGCAGGGATTGGTGAAGCTTTCTTT	CASSTAGIGEAFF
TRBV7-9	TRBJ2-5	NA	NA	TGTGCCAGCAGCTTAAGCCGGCCTGTTAAAGAGACCCAGTACTTC	CASSLSRPVKETQYF
TRBV6-2/TRBV6-3	TRBJ2-1	NA	NA	TGTGCCAGCAAATACAATCCTATGGCGGGGATTTTCAATGAGCAGTTCTTC	CASKYNPMAGIFNEQFF